Shown below are 8 T cell receptor beta chains from a single sample sequenced in a study of blood T cells in healthy people across ages. A second 7 to 11 cycle PCR used barcoded and J-beta primers. TCRdb passed the 5' RACE reads through MiXCR, listing each CDR3 protein once. The sample yields approximately 780,000 distinct CDR3 sequences, around 24% seen once. The sample was also reused in another study, on T cells of mothers and their children.

Sequencing used blood. These receptors were collected from a boy between 10 and 17 years old in good health.

This clonotype has just one count. The chain carries TRBV5-1 and TRBJ1-5; D is ambiguous. This CDR3 has 15 amino acids. Germline CDR1 SGHRS, CDR2 YFSETQ. The ends were cut back, 4 bases at V and 1 base at J, with 12 bases in the middle. Written as DNA, the CDR3 is TGCGCCAGCAGCCCTAGTGCGGGGAGCAATCAGCCCCAGCATTTT. It is translated as CASSPSAGSNQPQHF.

This clonotype was detected a few times. The rearrangement joins TRBV3-1 to TRBJ2-5; perhaps TRBD1 as D (7 bases). The J call may be faulty, since TRBJ2-7 better matches the DNA end. Germline V gene sequence: CDR1 LGHDT, CDR2 YNNKEL (reference sequence). The CDR3 sequence is 15 residues long. CDR3 in DNA: TGTGCCAGCAGCCGCCAGGGGGGACCCACTTACGAGCAGTACTTC. Its protein product is CASSRQGGPTYEQYF.

This rearrangement joins TRBV29-1 to TRBJ2-5; no clear D. The CDR3 is 12 amino acids. The V end was cut by 4 bases, the J end by 5 bases, with 11 bases between. Germline CDR1 is SQVTM and CDR2 is ANQGSEA. The CDR3 DNA sequence: TGCAGCGTTGGTATAGCCGGTGAGACCCAGTACTTC. It specifies CSVGIAGETQYF.

This clonotype occurred a few times. The rearrangement joins TRBV12-3 or TRBV12-4 to TRBJ1-1; D ambiguous. Trimming left V 7 bases short and J 4 bases short, with 13 bases between. The CDR3 length is 13 residues. DNA of the CDR3: TGTGCCAGCACCCTGACCCTGGGCACTGAAGCTTTCTTT. Its protein is CASTLTLGTEAFF.

The CDR3 loop is CASSESMTSGQETQYF. The CDR3 DNA sequence: TGCGCCAGCAGTGAGTCGATGACTAGCGGCCAAGAGACCCAGTACTTC. The rearrangement links TRBV10-2 to TRBJ2-5; 9 positions match TRBD2. J was trimmed by 1 base and V by 0 bases; bases with no gene match: 3. The CDR3 has 16 residues. CDR1 is WSHSY and CDR2 is SAAADI in the germline V gene.

The gene calls are TRBV15 and TRBJ2-5; 8 positions agree with TRBD1. Germline V lookup: CDR1 LNHNV, CDR2 YYDKDF (reference sequence). The CDR3 length is 14 residues. The J segment lost 3 bases and the V segment lost 4 bases, leaving 4 bases of the junction unmatched. The CDR3 region has the DNA TGTGCCACCAGCACAAGGACAGGGAAAGAGACCCAGTACTTC. This translates into CATSTRTGKETQYF.

The genes are TRBV5-1 and TRBJ1-1; 7 nucleotides agree with TRBD1. Per germline, CDR1 SGHRS and CDR2 YFSETQ. CDR3 length equals 14 residues. J was trimmed by 4 bases and V by 0 bases; bases with no gene match: 3. The CDR3 here is CASSLEGQTTEAFF. DNA of the CDR3: TGCGCCAGCAGCTTGGAGGGACAGACCACTGAAGCTTTCTTT.

This clonotype was recorded a few times. The rearrangement uses TRBV4-2 and TRBJ1-1; D is unclear. The CDR3 is 14 amino acids. V shed 0 bases and J shed 5 bases, with 10 bases lying between them. Per germline, CDR1 LGHNA and CDR2 YNFKEQ. The CDR3 here is CASSQEARGTEAFF. The CDR3 bases are TGTGCCAGCAGCCAAGAGGCCCGGGGTACTGAAGCTTTCTTT.